Given below is one T cell receptor beta chain in context. Its antigen is unknown. Using immunoSEQ multiplex PCR, the repertoire was profiled, and TCRdb retains in-frame clones only, with some absent. This table has roughly 700,000 clones, about 90% appearing once. The entry originates in a study of Ad26.COV2.S vaccination and SARS-CoV-2 variants. Study summary: Ad26.COV2.S given intramuscularly, once or twice 56 days apart. Broader study findings: Whether participants received vaccine or placebo, their non-spike TCR breadth was similar. Total responses of T cells may have been underestimated by the analyses of TCR breadth and depth.

Indicated treatment: 15 to 20 received Ad26.COV2.S at low or high dose, single or two shots; roughly 5 received placebo; per-sample allocation not given. Sampling happened 63 days after the first vaccine or placebo injection. Boston provided a donor who was an adult aged 18-55 years. Trimming shortened V by 3 bases and J by 7 bases, and 16 bases separated the two germline ends. The germline V gene has CDR1 LGHNA and CDR2 YNFKEQ. This CDR3 region has 15 residues. Sample: peripheral blood, taken in a trial of Ad26.COV2.S vaccine versus placebo. The chain employs TRBV4-2 and TRBJ2-1; D assignment may be TRBD1 or TRBD2 (6 bases each). This receptor was taken from a person between 18 and 59 years old who received the Ad26.COV2.S COVID-19 vaccine or a placebo. For the CDR3, the DNA is TGTGCCAGCAGCCACACAGGGACTTCAAAGAATGAGCAGTTCTTC. Translating gives CASSHTGTSKNEQFF.